This TCR beta chain emerged from a study of T cell responses to AZD1222 COVID-19 vaccine. Sequenced by immunoSEQ multiplex PCR; TCRdb stores in-frame clones only, minus some. The sample holds about 100,000 clones, roughly nine tenths seen once. In regard to this clone: What it binds is not known.

CDR1 and CDR2 from the germline V gene are SGHTA and FQGTGA. V dropped 2 bases and J dropped 1; count of bases not matched to a gene: 1. The CDR3 has 14 residues. Study results and limitations: Spike-wide coverage was observed for vaccine-associated CD4 TCRs, with dominant responses at 160-218 and 743-854. Donor demographics were predominantly white British with a female majority; clonal diversity may be underestimated.

The J gene is TRBJ1-1, the V gene TRBV7-3; 7 nucleotides match TRBD1. The receptor was isolated from an adult in good health. Specimen: peripheral blood, collected on day 0 of AZD1222 vaccination. The CDR3 bases are TGTGCCAGCAGCTTAGGGGACAGGAACACTGAAGCTTTCTTT. Encoded protein: CASSLGDRNTEAFF.